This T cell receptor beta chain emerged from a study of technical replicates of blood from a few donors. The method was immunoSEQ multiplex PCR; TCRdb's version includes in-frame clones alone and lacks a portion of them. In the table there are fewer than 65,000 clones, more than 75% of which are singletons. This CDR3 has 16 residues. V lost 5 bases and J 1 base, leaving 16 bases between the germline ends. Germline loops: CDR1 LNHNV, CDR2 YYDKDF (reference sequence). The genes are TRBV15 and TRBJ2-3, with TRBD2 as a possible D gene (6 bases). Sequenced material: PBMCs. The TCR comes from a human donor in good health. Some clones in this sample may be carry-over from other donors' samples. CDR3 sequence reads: CATSARRGPRTDTQYF. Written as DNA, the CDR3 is TGTGCCACCAGCGCTCGGAGGGGACCTCGCACAGATACGCAGTATTTT.